This T cell receptor (beta chain) was documented in a study of cytotoxic CD8 clonotypes in ibrutinib-treated CLL. On the study more broadly: Outcomes included roughly 24 partial and 2 complete responses; after median roughly 65 months, approximately 15 stayed remitted and some twelve progressed. Whole-study results and caveats: Increased clonality at ibrutinib response gave way to a return toward baseline at progression. The study found public clonotypes uncommon, contracting or stable on treatment.

Using immunoSEQ multiplex PCR, the repertoire was profiled, and TCRdb retains in-frame clones only, with some absent. The sample has roughly 220,000 clones, roughly three quarters seen once; the top ten hold over 9.5%. In the case of this clone: What it binds is not known.

The V gene's germline CDR1 is KGHSH and CDR2 LQKENI. V was trimmed by 2 bases and J by 1 base, leaving 15 bases between them. This CDR3 is built from 17 residues. The V gene is TRBV18, the J gene TRBJ1-5; no reliable D call. This specimen was PBMCs, taken after 12 months of ibrutinib treatment. The source of this sequence is a human donor with chronic lymphocytic leukemia. This chain's CDR3 is CASSPVSLIVSNQPQHF. Written as DNA, the CDR3 is TGTGCCAGCTCACCAGTGAGCCTTATAGTGAGCAATCAGCCCCAGCATTTT.